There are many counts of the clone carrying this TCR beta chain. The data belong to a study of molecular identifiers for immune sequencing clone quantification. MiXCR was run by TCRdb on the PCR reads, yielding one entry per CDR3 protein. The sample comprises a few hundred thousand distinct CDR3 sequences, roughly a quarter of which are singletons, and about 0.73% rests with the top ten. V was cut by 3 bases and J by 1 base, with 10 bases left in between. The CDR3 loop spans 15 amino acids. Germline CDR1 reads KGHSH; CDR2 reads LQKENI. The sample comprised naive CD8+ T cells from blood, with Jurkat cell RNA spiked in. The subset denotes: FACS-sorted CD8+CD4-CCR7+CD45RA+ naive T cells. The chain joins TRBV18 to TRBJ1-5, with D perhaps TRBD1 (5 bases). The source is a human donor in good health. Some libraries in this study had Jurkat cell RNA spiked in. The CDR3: CASSPTEPSNQPQHF. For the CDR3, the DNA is TGTGCCAGCTCACCGACAGAACCCAGCAATCAGCCCCAGCATTTT.